Presented here are 16 T cell receptor beta chains from one specimen sequenced in a study of shared clonotypes between healthy human individuals. Method: immunoSEQ multiplex PCR; TCRdb's copy keeps in-frame clones and lacks some. In the table there are 950,000 to 1,100,000 clones, 60% to 80% of which are singletons. The sequenced material came from memory CD4+ T cells sorted from blood. Stated subset: CD45RA-negative fraction. These receptors all stem from a man aged 18 to 29 in good health.

The rearrangement joins TRBV28 to TRBJ2-5; TRBD2 matches at 9 bases. This CDR3 comprises 15 residues. Germline CDR1 is MDHEN and CDR2 is SYDVKM. V gave up 5 bases and J gave up 5 bases; unmatched junction bases: 9. The CDR3, as DNA: TGTGCCAGCAGTCCTCCGAGCGGGGGGATGGAGACCCAGTACTTC. This codes for CASSPPSGGMETQYF.

The gene calls are TRBV5-4 and TRBJ2-7, with TRBD2 matching 12 bases. Per the germline V gene, CDR1 is SGHNT and CDR2 is YYREEE (reference sequence). J lost 9 bases, V lost 0 bases, and 7 bases had no gene match. The CDR3 totals 15 residues. The CDR3 loop reads CASSLGELAGGPQYF. Here the CDR3 DNA reads TGTGCCAGCAGCTTGGGGGAACTAGCGGGAGGCCCGCAGTACTTC.

This sequence joins TRBV30 and TRBJ2-1; TRBD1 is a possible D gene (7 bases). The CDR3 has 15 residues. Deletions cut 0 bases from V and 6 bases from J, with 15 bases between. The V gene's germline CDR1 is GTSNPN and CDR2 SVGIG (reference sequence). The CDR3 loop reads CAWSVDGRGVNEQFF. The DNA for the CDR3 is TGTGCCTGGAGTGTAGACGGCAGGGGGGTCAATGAGCAGTTCTTC.

The gene calls are TRBV23-1 and TRBJ1-6; D unclear. TRBV23-1 is an open reading frame whose function is uncertain. V gave up 1 base and J gave up 0 bases, with 7 bases separating them. This CDR3 has 16 amino acids. Here the CDR3 DNA reads TGCGCCAGCAGTCAATATGAGAGCTCCTATAATTCACCCCTCCACTTT. The encoded protein is CASSQYESSYNSPLHF.

This chain links TRBV7-9 with TRBJ2-5; D may be TRBD1 or TRBD2 (5 bases each). Trimming took off 7 bases at V and 6 bases at J, with 9 bases between the two ends. The CDR3 runs to 11 residues. The germline V gene has CDR1 SEHNR and CDR2 FQNEAQ (reference sequence). CDR3 loop: CASTRGQTQYF. CDR3 coding DNA: TGTGCCAGCACGAGGGGACAGACCCAGTACTTC.

About this clone: This sample also contains other DNA sequences that code for the same CDR3. The chain employs TRBV7-2 and TRBJ2-7; unclear D gene. The V gene's germline CDR1 is SGHTA and CDR2 FQGNSA. The CDR3 extends over 12 amino acids. Deletions cut 1 base from V and 6 bases from J, with 7 bases between. In DNA form, the CDR3 reads TGTGCCAGCAGCTTAGAGGTGGGCGAGCAGTACTTC. It yields the protein CASSLEVGEQYF.

The chain links TRBV30 to TRBJ2-2, with 8 bases fitting TRBD1. V was clipped by 3 bases and J by 8 bases; unmatched bases: 5. The CDR3 runs 13 residues. Germline-derived CDR1 and CDR2 are GTSNPN and SVGIG (reference sequence). CDR3 DNA: TGTGCCTGGAGGACAGGGGCGAAAGGGGAGCTGTTTTTT. Its translation is CAWRTGAKGELFF.

The V and J genes are TRBV5-6 and TRBJ1-6; tentatively, D is TRBD1 (6 bases). Germline V CDR1 and CDR2: SGHDT, YYEEEE. V was cut by 4 bases and J by 0 bases, with 17 bases left in between. The CDR3 runs 18 residues. The CDR3: CASSTDRNASSYNSPLHF. DNA of the CDR3: TGTGCCAGCAGCACAGACAGGAATGCGAGCTCCTATAATTCACCCCTCCACTTT.

The V and J genes are TRBV19 and TRBJ2-3, with D perhaps TRBD1 (5 bases). The CDR3 has 14 amino acids. CDR1 and CDR2 from the germline V gene are LNHDA and SQIVND (reference sequence). The V and J ends lost 3 bases and 2 bases respectively, with 9 bases between them. The CDR3 nucleotides are TGTGCCAGTAGTATTTGGGGCCTCACAGATACGCAGTATTTT. Encoded protein: CASSIWGLTDTQYF.

With regard to this clone: A much larger clone lies a single base off, so this may be a read error. The J gene is TRBJ1-2, the V gene TRBV21-1; the DNA was not used to check the table's D call, TRBD1. TRBV21-1 is shown as a pseudogene. This CDR3 spans 15 amino acids. CDR3 sequence: CASSQGQGANYGYTF. Here the CDR3 DNA reads TGTGCCAGCAGCCAGGGACAGGGCGCGAACTATGGCTACACCTTC.

This rearrangement joins TRBV7-6 to TRBJ1-6, with D unresolved. V lost 2 bases and J 7 bases, leaving 3 bases between the germline ends. Germline lookup yields CDR1 SGHVS and CDR2 FNYEAQ. This CDR3 is 12 amino acids long. CDR3 in amino acids: CASSLKNSPLHF. The CDR3 DNA sequence: TGTGCCAGCAGCTTAAAGAATTCACCCCTCCACTTT.

This clone was seen more than once but under ten times. V usage is TRBV11-2 and J usage is TRBJ1-4; 7 nucleotides agree with TRBD1. V was pared by 1 base and J by 7 bases, with 3 bases of the junction left unmatched. Germline loops: CDR1 SGHAT, CDR2 FQNNGV. The CDR3 loop spans 14 amino acids. The CDR3 DNA reads as TGTGCCAGCAGCTTAGCAGGGGGAGGTGAAAAACTGTTTTTT. Amino acid sequence: CASSLAGGGEKLFF.

The rearrangement links TRBV7-2 to TRBJ2-3; tentatively, D is TRBD2 (5 bases). Trimming shortened V by 6 bases and J by 5 bases, and 15 bases separated the two germline ends. This CDR3 comprises 14 residues. The germline gives CDR1 SGHTA, CDR2 FQGNSA. CDR3 sequence (DNA): TGTGCCAGCAGTTGGACTCGCGTCGGAGATACGCAGTATTTT. The encoded protein is CASSWTRVGDTQYF.

The chain is built from TRBV18 and TRBJ2-1; possibly TRBD2 for D (5 bases). The CDR3 has 13 residues. Between the trimmed V and J ends, which lost 4 bases and 6 bases, there was a span of 10 bases. Germline CDR1 and CDR2: KGHSH and LQKENI. The CDR3 nucleotides are TGTGCCAGCTCACTTACGGGGATCAATGAGCAGTTCTTC. Encoded protein: CASSLTGINEQFF.

The chain combines TRBV11-2 with TRBJ1-6; D not certain. CDR1 and CDR2 (germline): SGHAT, FQNNGV. Trimming took off 3 bases at V and 4 bases at J, with 10 bases between the two ends. The CDR3 covers 15 residues. Here the CDR3 DNA reads TGTGCCAGCAGCTTCGGGCGATGGTATAATTCACCCCTCCACTTT. It codes for CASSFGRWYNSPLHF. Full variable domain (remainder filled in from reference TRBV11-2 and TRBJ1-6): EAGVAQSPRYKIIEKRQSVAFWCNPISGHATLYWYQQILGQGPKLLIQFQNNGVVDDSQLPKDRFSAERLKGVDSTLKIQPAKLEDSAVYLCASSFGRWYNSPLHFGNGTRLTVT.

The chain couples TRBV19 to TRBJ2-7, with TRBD2 matching 7 bases. The V segment lost 1 base and the J segment 6 bases; nucleotides outside the gene matches: 3. This CDR3 spans 13 amino acids. Germline V lookup: CDR1 LNHDA, CDR2 SQIVND (reference sequence). In DNA, the CDR3 is TGTGCCAGTAGTATAGGGCGGGAGAGCGAGCAGTACTTC. Translated, it gives CASSIGRESEQYF. The full variable domain, in which reference TRBV19 and TRBJ2-7 provide the parts outside the CDR3, is DGGITQSPKYLFRKEGQNVTLSCEQNLNHDAMYWYRQDPGQGLRLIYYSQIVNDFQKGDIAEGYSVSREKKESFPLTVTSAQKNPTAFYLCASSIGRESEQYFGPGTRLTVT.